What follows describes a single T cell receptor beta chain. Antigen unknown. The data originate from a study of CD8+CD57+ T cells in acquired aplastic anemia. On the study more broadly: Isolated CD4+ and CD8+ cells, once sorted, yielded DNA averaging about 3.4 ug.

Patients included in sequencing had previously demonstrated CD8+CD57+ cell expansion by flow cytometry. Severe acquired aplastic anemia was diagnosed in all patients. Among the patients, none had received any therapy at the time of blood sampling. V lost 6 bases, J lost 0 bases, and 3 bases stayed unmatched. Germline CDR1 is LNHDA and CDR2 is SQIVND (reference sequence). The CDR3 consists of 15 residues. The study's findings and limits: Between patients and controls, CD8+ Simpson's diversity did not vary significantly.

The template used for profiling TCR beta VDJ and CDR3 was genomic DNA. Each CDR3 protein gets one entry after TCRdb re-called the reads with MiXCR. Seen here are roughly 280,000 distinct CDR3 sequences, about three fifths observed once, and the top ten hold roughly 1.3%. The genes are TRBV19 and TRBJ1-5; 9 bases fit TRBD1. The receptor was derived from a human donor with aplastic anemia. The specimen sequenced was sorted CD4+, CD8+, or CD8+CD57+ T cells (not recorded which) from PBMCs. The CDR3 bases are TGTGCCAGTAGGCCACAGGGGGCTAGCAATCAGCCCCAGCATTTT. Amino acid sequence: CASRPQGASNQPQHF.